The 8 T cell receptor beta chains below were found in one sample sequenced in a study of T-cell memory formation after mild COVID-19 (TCRdb year 2021). Receptor amplification or capture employed 5' RACE. Instrument on record: Illumina NovaSeq 6000. The public reads were run again by TCRdb, first through fastp at Q25 and then through MiXCR, and only productive beta chains were kept. Identical CDR3 proteins give one entry, which carries the most common genes and DNA. Across this sample there are just over 400,000 distinct CDR3 sequences, with 20% to 30% seen only once. The ten largest clones add up to around 13% of the sample. Sequencing was done on a sample of PBMCs or a T cell subset sorted from them (not recorded which). These receptor sequences come from an adult woman who had mild COVID-19 (a few samples of this study predate the infection). The sample titles of this study are shuffled in the database, so cell type and time point are left out; the donor was told from shared clones.

This rearrangement joins TRBV15 to TRBJ2-1, with 11 bases fitting TRBD1. From germline, CDR1 is LNHNV and CDR2 YYDKDF (reference sequence). V shed 4 bases and J 5 bases; nucleotides not matched to a gene: 7. This CDR3 region has 16 residues. Written as DNA, the CDR3 is TGTGCCACCAGCAATTCCGGGACAGGGGGGGACAATGAGCAGTTCTTC. Protein: CATSNSGTGGDNEQFF. The whole variable domain, filled in from reference TRBV15 and TRBJ2-1, reads DAMVIQNPRYQVTQFGKPVTLSCSQTLNHNVMYWYQQKSSQAPKLLFHYYDKDFNNEADTPDNFQSRRPNTSFCFLDIRSPGLGDTAMYLCATSNSGTGGDNEQFFGPGTRLTVL.

The chain recombines TRBV27 with TRBJ1-6; D uncertain. From germline, CDR1 is MNHEY and CDR2 SMNVEV (reference sequence). This CDR3 contains 12 residues. V lost 6 bases, J lost 13 bases, and 13 bases lay in between. The CDR3 here is CASRRPGAPLHF. The CDR3 DNA sequence: TGTGCCAGCAGGCGGCCGGGCGCCCCCCTCCACTTT.

This clonotype was observed a few times. The chain employs TRBV7-2 and TRBJ2-1; D is undetermined. Germline values: CDR1 SGHTA, CDR2 FQGNSA. The CDR3 totals 14 residues. With 1 base removed from V and 6 bases from J, the gap between germline ends came to 10 bases. Written as DNA, the CDR3 is TGTGCCAGCAGCTTAGATGGTAGGTCCAATGAGCAGTTCTTC. Translating it yields CASSLDGRSNEQFF.

The chain recombines TRBV5-1 with TRBJ2-7; 8 positions agree with TRBD1. Germline V CDR1 and CDR2: SGHRS, YFSETQ. V gave up 0 bases and J gave up 2 bases; unmatched junction bases: 10. The CDR3 runs to 17 residues. CDR3: CASSLAPGQVSTYEQYF. The DNA of the CDR3 is TGCGCCAGCAGCTTGGCCCCGGGACAGGTATCTACCTACGAGCAGTACTTC.

This clonotype came up a few times. The V call is TRBV6-1, the J call TRBJ2-7, with TRBD2 matching over 7 bases. The germline V gene has CDR1 MNHNS and CDR2 SASEGT. Trimming cost V 3 bases and J 2 bases; bases outside gene matches: 4. This CDR3 has 14 amino acids. CDR3: CASSDLAGPYEQYF. The CDR3 bases are TGTGCCAGCAGTGACTTAGCGGGCCCCTACGAGCAGTACTTC.

This sequence joins TRBV6-5 and TRBJ1-1, with TRBD1 matching 9 bases. The germline V gene has CDR1 MNHEY and CDR2 SVGAGI. The CDR3 extends over 12 amino acids. V shed 8 bases, J shed 11 bases, and the junction held 9 bases outside the gene matches. Here the CDR3 DNA reads TGTGCCAGCGTCCCTCAGACAGGGGGGGCTTTCTTT. It translates to CASVPQTGGAFF.

This sequence joins TRBV20-1 and TRBJ2-3; 7 bases agree with TRBD1. The trim removed 3 bases at V and 3 bases at J, leaving 3 bases unmatched. The CDR3 is made up of 13 amino acids. From germline, CDR1 is DFQATT and CDR2 SNEGSKA (reference sequence). CDR3 nucleotides: TGCAGTGCTAGCAGACAGGGAACAGATACGCAGTATTTT. Translation: CSASRQGTDTQYF.

This clonotype showed up just a few times. This rearrangement joins TRBV7-8 to TRBJ2-7; D gene unclear. The germline V and J ends were trimmed by 4 bases and 12 bases, with 16 bases remaining between them. The CDR3 loop spans 12 amino acids. The V gene's germline CDR1 is SGHVS and CDR2 FQNEAQ. CDR3 loop: CASSWRDDERYF. The CDR3 DNA is TGTGCCAGCAGCTGGCGAGACGATGAACGGTACTTC. Together with reference TRBV7-8 and TRBJ2-7, the CDR3 gives the full variable domain: GAGVSQSPRYKVAKRGQDVALRCDPISGHVSLFWYQQALGQGPEFLTYFQNEAQLDKSGLPSDRFFAERPEGSVSTLKIQRTQQEDSAVYLCASSWRDDERYFGPGTRLTVT.